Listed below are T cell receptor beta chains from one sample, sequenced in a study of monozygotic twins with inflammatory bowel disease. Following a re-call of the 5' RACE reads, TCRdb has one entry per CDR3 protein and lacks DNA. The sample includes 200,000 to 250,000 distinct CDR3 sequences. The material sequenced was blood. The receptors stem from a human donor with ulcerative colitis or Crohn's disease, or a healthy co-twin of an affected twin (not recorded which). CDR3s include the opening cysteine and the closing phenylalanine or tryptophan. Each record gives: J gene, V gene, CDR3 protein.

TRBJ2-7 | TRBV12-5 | CASWGQSSYEQYF
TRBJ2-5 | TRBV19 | CASSIGTATRETQYF
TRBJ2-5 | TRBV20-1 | CSAPGSARETQYF
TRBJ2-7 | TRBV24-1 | CATSEISRLSVEQYF
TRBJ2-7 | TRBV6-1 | CASSRSGEGGEQYF
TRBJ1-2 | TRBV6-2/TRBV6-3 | CASSRVSTGTVYGYTF
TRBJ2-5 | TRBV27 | CASSPRRRETQYF
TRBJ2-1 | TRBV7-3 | CASSSDGTSAPDEQFF
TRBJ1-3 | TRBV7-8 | CASSLPHSRSSGNTIYF
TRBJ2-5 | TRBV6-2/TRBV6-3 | CATLGDGRETQYF
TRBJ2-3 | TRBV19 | CASSIPGQGAADTQYF
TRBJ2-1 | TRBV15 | CATGLGSEQFF
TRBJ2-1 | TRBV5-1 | CASSLAGDTHNEQFF
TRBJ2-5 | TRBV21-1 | CASIPDRGQETQYF
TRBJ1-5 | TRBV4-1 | CASSQDLDQPQHF